Each of the 21 T cell receptor beta chains below was sequenced from the same sample in a study of T cell repertoires in cytomegalovirus infection. TCRdb ran MiXCR on the reads and lists one entry per CDR3 protein. The table includes around 350,000 distinct CDR3 sequences, about a sixth detected once. Sample: PBMCs. Receptors were obtained from a human donor in good health (CMV status not recorded). Some clones in this sample may be carry-over from other donors' samples.

The chain couples TRBV6-2 or TRBV6-3 to TRBJ2-6; D is undetermined. The CDR3 length is 14 residues. Trimming shortened V by 7 bases and J by 7 bases, and 14 bases separated the two germline ends. From germline, CDR1 is MNHEY and CDR2 SVGEGT. The CDR3 loop reads CASTRHDVANVLTF. The DNA for the CDR3 is TGTGCCAGCACCCGTCATGATGTCGCCAACGTCCTGACTTTC.

This clonotype was seen a few times. The chain carries TRBV12-3 or TRBV12-4 and TRBJ1-6, with D hard to call. V shed 3 bases and J shed 10 bases, with 7 bases lying between them. The CDR3 has 12 residues. The CDR3 is CASSFAGSPLHF. CDR3 in DNA: TGTGCCAGCAGTTTCGCAGGATCACCCCTCCACTTT.

J is TRBJ2-5 and V is TRBV6-2 or TRBV6-3, with D possibly being TRBD1 or TRBD2 (5 bases each). The CDR3 totals 18 residues. V lost 5 bases and J lost 7, with 29 bases in between. CDR1 and CDR2 from the germline V gene are MNHEY and SVGEGT. The CDR3: CASSPWRIGMKGRGTQYF. CDR3 bases: TGTGCCAGCAGTCCCTGGAGAATTGGGATGAAGGGGAGAGGGACCCAGTACTTC.

The table lists this clonotype with a few counts. The rearrangement links TRBV27 to TRBJ2-1; D may be TRBD1 (5 bases). The length of the CDR3 is 15 residues. Trimming shortened V by 0 bases and J by 6 bases, and 12 bases separated the two germline ends. CDR1 and CDR2 from the germline V gene are MNHEY and SMNVEV (reference sequence). The CDR3 protein is CASSLSGALVNEQFF. The CDR3 coding sequence is TGTGCCAGCAGTTTATCAGGGGCGCTTGTCAATGAGCAGTTCTTC.

This clonotype was seen a few times. The gene calls are TRBV2 and TRBJ2-5; D is possibly TRBD1 (6 bases). V was shortened by 1 base and J by 1 base, with 10 bases between the two germline ends. The germline V gene has CDR1 SNHLY and CDR2 FYNNEI. The CDR3 consists of 15 residues. The CDR3 DNA sequence: TGTGCCAGCAGTGAAGGGGGGACAACCCAAGAGACCCAGTACTTC. Translation gives CASSEGGTTQETQYF. Supplemented by reference TRBV2 and TRBJ2-5, the full variable domain reads EPEVTQTPSHQVTQMGQEVILRCVPISNHLYFYWYRQILGQKVEFLVSFYNNEISEKSEIFDDQFSVERPDGSNFTLKIRSTKLEDSAMYFCASSEGGTTQETQYFGPGTRLLVL.

This clonotype has a handful of counts. The V call is TRBV4-3, the J call TRBJ2-1; 8 positions match TRBD2. CDR1 is LGHNA and CDR2 is YSLEER in the germline V gene. The V segment lost 1 base and the J segment 5 bases; nucleotides outside the gene matches: 10. This CDR3 is built from 17 residues. CDR3 protein: CASSQVTGTRGDNEQFF. The CDR3 DNA is TGCGCCAGCAGCCAAGTCACCGGGACTAGGGGGGACAATGAGCAGTTCTTC.

The chain is built from TRBV12-3 or TRBV12-4 and TRBJ2-5; D remains ambiguous. Between the trimmed V and J ends, which lost 5 bases and 2 bases, there was a span of 12 bases. The CDR3 length is 14 residues. The CDR3 nucleotides are TGTGCCAGCAGTCACGGACGGAGTCAAGAGACCCAGTACTTC. It specifies CASSHGRSQETQYF.

The table lists this clonotype with a few counts. V gene TRBV5-6 combines with J gene TRBJ1-2; D is perhaps TRBD1 (5 bases). Germline CDR1 is SGHDT and CDR2 is YYEEEE. V shed 4 bases and J shed 3 bases, with 16 bases lying between them. The length of the CDR3 is 15 residues. CDR3: CASSLLAGTYYGYTF. Here the CDR3 DNA reads TGTGCCAGCAGCCTCCTTGCAGGGACCTACTATGGCTACACCTTC.

Concerning this clonotype: Since a much larger clone is just one base distant, this may be a read error. The chain combines TRBV12-3 or TRBV12-4 with TRBJ1-1; D is undetermined. The CDR3 loop spans 11 amino acids. The CDR3 sequence is CTSTLGAEAFF. For the CDR3, the DNA is TGTACCAGCACCCTTGGGGCTGAAGCTTTCTTT.

This sequence joins TRBV3-1 and TRBJ2-7, with 12 bases identical to TRBD2. Germline CDR1 and CDR2: LGHDT and YNNKEL (reference sequence). The V and J ends lost 4 bases and 0 bases, in that order; junction bases with no gene match: 4. The CDR3 runs to 16 residues. The CDR3 protein is CASSRGLAGSSYEQYF. CDR3 nucleotides: TGTGCCAGCAGCCGAGGACTAGCGGGGAGCTCCTACGAGCAGTACTTC.

The table lists this clonotype with a few counts. V is TRBV7-9 and J is TRBJ2-1; D is undetermined. The CDR3 is 13 amino acids. Germline V gene sequence: CDR1 SEHNR, CDR2 FQNEAQ (reference sequence). The V and J ends lost 5 bases and 7 bases respectively, with 12 bases between them. The CDR3 sequence is CASSHTRVNEQFF. The CDR3 nucleotides are TGTGCCAGCAGCCACACACGGGTGAATGAGCAGTTCTTC.

This clonotype has more than one count but fewer than ten. This sequence joins TRBV12-3 or TRBV12-4 and TRBJ2-7; D gene unclear. V was cut by 5 bases and J by 0 bases, with 14 bases left in between. This CDR3 has 15 residues. The CDR3 DNA is TGTGCCAGCAGTCCCCGACGAGCGCTCTCCTACGAGCAGTACTTC. Translating it yields CASSPRRALSYEQYF.

This clonotype showed up just a few times. The chain carries TRBV2 and TRBJ1-2; 8 bases fit TRBD1. CDR3 length: 14 amino acids. With V trimmed by 6 bases and J by 7 bases, 10 bases remained unmatched. Germline V gene data show CDR1 as SNHLY and CDR2 as FYNNEI. The CDR3 DNA is TGTGCCAGCAGCGCCTCGGGACAGGCCCTTGGCTACACCTTC. This gives the protein CASSASGQALGYTF.

The genes are TRBV20-1 and TRBJ1-3; a possible D gene is TRBD1 (5 bases). CDR3 length equals 13 residues. The V end was cut by 7 bases, the J end by 4 bases, with 14 bases between. CDR1 DFQATT and CDR2 SNEGSKA come from the germline V gene (reference sequence). In DNA form, the CDR3 reads TGCAGTGTTCAGGGACGCTTGGGAAACACCATATATTTT. It translates to CSVQGRLGNTIYF.

This clonotype showed up just a few times. The chain is built from TRBV12-3 or TRBV12-4 and TRBJ2-1, with 7 nucleotides matching TRBD1. V was pared by 5 bases and J by 5 bases, with 9 bases of the junction left unmatched. CDR3 size: 15 residues. CDR3 coding DNA: TGTGCCAGCAGTCCTACGGTAGACAGGGACAATGAGCAGTTCTTC. It yields the protein CASSPTVDRDNEQFF.

This clonotype was counted only a few times. The chain has TRBV20-1 and TRBJ1-5, with 7 nucleotides matching TRBD1. The CDR3 consists of 15 residues. Germline CDR1 reads DFQATT; CDR2 reads SNEGSKA (reference sequence). With 6 bases clipped from V and 3 bases from J, the junction kept 11 bases outside the gene matches. CDR3 in amino acids: CSARLPTGPNQPQHF. The CDR3 nucleotides are TGCAGTGCCCGCCTGCCGACAGGGCCCAATCAGCCCCAGCATTTT.

This clonotype was observed at least ten times. The chain employs TRBV7-8 and TRBJ1-3; D gene unclear. V was trimmed by 4 bases and J by 4 bases, leaving 11 bases between them. The germline V gene encodes CDR1 SGHVS and CDR2 FQNEAQ. This CDR3 is built from 14 residues. The CDR3 coding sequence is TGTGCCAGCAGCTCCCGGCTCGCCGGAAACACCATATATTTT. Protein sequence: CASSSRLAGNTIYF.

This clonotype was counted at least ten times. As DNA, the CDR3 is TGTGCTAGTGTCCATGACCCCGGGACATCTGGCTACACCTTC. It codes for CASVHDPGTSGYTF. This chain joins TRBV12-5 and TRBJ1-2; perhaps TRBD1 as D (6 bases). V lost 7 bases, J lost 7 bases, and 19 bases lay in between. CDR1 is LGHNT, CDR2 FRNRAP, per germline. There are 14 residues in the CDR3.

The J gene is TRBJ2-3, the V gene TRBV4-1; the match to TRBD2 covers 9 bases. Germline V gene lookup returns CDR1 MGHRA and CDR2 YSYEKL. J was trimmed by 2 bases and V by 4 bases; bases with no gene match: 10. The CDR3 covers 17 residues. The CDR3 loop reads CASSRRSTSGLTDTQYF. The CDR3 DNA reads TGCGCCAGCAGCCGCCGATCGACTAGCGGACTCACAGATACGCAGTATTTT.

The rearrangement links TRBV2 to TRBJ1-2; no clear D. CDR3 length equals 13 residues. The ends were cut back, 7 bases at V and 8 bases at J, with 17 bases in the middle. The germline V gene has CDR1 SNHLY and CDR2 FYNNEI. CDR3 sequence (DNA): TGTGCCAGCAAGGGTAGGGCGGCGCGCGGCTACACCTTC. Residues: CASKGRAARGYTF. The full variable domain, completed using reference TRBV2 and TRBJ1-2, is EPEVTQTPSHQVTQMGQEVILRCVPISNHLYFYWYRQILGQKVEFLVSFYNNEISEKSEIFDDQFSVERPDGSNFTLKIRSTKLEDSAMYFCASKGRAARGYTFGSGTRLTVV.

This sequence joins TRBV19 and TRBJ1-5, with TRBD1 matching 9 bases. CDR3 length: 17 residues. Per germline, CDR1 LNHDA and CDR2 SQIVND (reference sequence). The junction had 16 bases not matched to a gene; V was cut back by 7 bases and J by 6 bases. The CDR3 region is CASKLVPGQGKGQPQHF. CDR3 nucleotide sequence: TGTGCCAGTAAGCTGGTTCCGGGACAGGGAAAGGGTCAGCCCCAGCATTTT.